A selection of T cell receptor beta chains follows, all from one sample in a study of blood T cell repertoires in COVID-19. Libraries were prepared by immunoSEQ multiplex PCR; TCRdb keeps only in-frame clonotypes and omits some of them. The data hold approximately 160,000 clones, with 65% to 85% observed a single time. The sequenced sample consisted of peripheral blood. These receptors were collected from a woman aged 80 or over with acute or convalescent COVID-19. Both conserved end residues are part of each CDR3.

cdr3_length	v_call	j_call	cdr3_aa
12	TRBV12-5	TRBJ2-7	CASGLGNSEQYF
17	TRBV4-2	TRBJ2-1	CASSENALWSSYNEQFF
14	TRBV10-2	TRBJ1-1	CASSERGENTEAFF
15	TRBV7-2	TRBJ1-5	CASSFGQGENQPQHF
16	TRBV5-1	TRBJ2-2	CASSLGSSGITGELFF
14	TRBV3-1/TRBV3-2	TRBJ2-7	CASSQDWGGSSRYF
17	TRBV5-4	TRBJ2-7	CASSIPAGGDSDHEQYF
19	TRBV7-9	TRBJ1-5	CASSFHRGTGNLGNQPQHF
15	TRBV5-1	TRBJ1-3	CASSLAGTGGNTIYF
15	TRBV30	TRBJ2-3	CAWSVRGGYSHTQYF
15	TRBV3-1/TRBV3-2	TRBJ2-2	CASSQNHGGSGELFF
15	TRBV7-2	TRBJ1-1	CASSLNTGVHTEAFF
15	TRBV25-1	TRBJ2-3	CASSAGPRNTDTQYF
17	TRBV5-8	TRBJ2-1	CASSLEKLAGVSNEQFF
15	TRBV9	TRBJ2-1	CASSPQGSLNSEQFF
13	TRBV19	TRBJ1-2	CASSPRDIYGYTF
17	TRBV7-2	TRBJ1-3	CASSLASQTGAGNTIYF
14	TRBV6-5	TRBJ2-3	CASRPTGNTDTQYF
15	TRBV7-2	TRBJ2-3	CASSLVAGAADTQYF
16	TRBV25-1	TRBJ2-3	CASRGGRGLDTDTQYF
13	TRBV5-1	TRBJ2-5	CASRREEGETQYF
19	TRBV12-5	TRBJ1-2	CASGLSTGGSSSSGYGYTF
15	TRBV6-5	TRBJ1-2	CASSYRQGSNYGYTF
13	TRBV11-2	TRBJ1-6	CASSLDNNSPLHF
14	TRBV19	TRBJ2-1	CASSSGSSYNEQFF
13	TRBV10-3	TRBJ2-2	CAIGTGEAGELFF
13	TRBV2	TRBJ2-3	CASTWRSTDTQYF
16	TRBV29-1	TRBJ1-1	CSVDPRQGSIHTEAFF
15	TRBV6-6	TRBJ2-3	CASSTWGGSTDTQYF
15	TRBV5-6	TRBJ1-4	CASSADRRTNEKLFF
12	TRBV29-1	TRBJ2-5	CSVEIGEETQYF
11	TRBV6-2/TRBV6-3	TRBJ2-7	CASSPRSEQYF
14	TRBV6-5	TRBJ1-5	CASSYGRSGQPQHF
13	TRBV7-3	TRBJ1-2	CASSKDRNYGYTF
14	TRBV20-1	TRBJ1-2	CSASHSQGTYGYTF
14	TRBV30	TRBJ1-1	CAWRGQGWNTEAFF
15	TRBV25-1	TRBJ1-1	CASSDTQGGGTEAFF
18	TRBV7-2	TRBJ2-3	CASSLAGQGEVRADTQYF
14	TRBV15	TRBJ1-2	CATSRDVTGDGYTF
14	TRBV5-6	TRBJ1-2	CASSFTQGMRGYTF
17	TRBV4-3	TRBJ2-1	CASSQVMVRSSYNEQFF
14	TRBV19	TRBJ2-3	CASRRQGYTDTQYF
14	TRBV6-2/TRBV6-3	TRBJ1-1	CASSHRQGAAEAFF
14	TRBV11-2	TRBJ2-2	CASSLPAATGELFF
14	TRBV10-2	TRBJ2-5	CASSEWNSQETQYF
16	TRBV19	TRBJ2-1	CASSMGRTGGYNEQFF
15	TRBV19	TRBJ1-1	CASSINTVPNTEAFF
15	TRBV6-5	TRBJ2-7	CASSPNPGQAYEQYF
14	TRBV6-1	TRBJ1-2	CASSETSGGLGYTF
15	TRBV7-8	TRBJ1-1	CASISQPNLNTEAFF
15	TRBV30	TRBJ1-2	CAWRSLRGPSGGYTF
16	TRBV15	TRBJ1-6	CATSGDRGLTNSPLHF
15	TRBV14	TRBJ2-1	CASSQDLTGVFEQFF
14	TRBV6-2/TRBV6-3	TRBJ2-3	CASSYYQGSDTQYF
16	TRBV7-2	TRBJ2-2	CASSFQRGGRTGELFF
15	TRBV7-2	TRBJ1-4	CASSPYLTGSEKLFF
15	TRBV30	TRBJ1-5	CAWSVQTGGDQPQHF
13	TRBV5-1	TRBJ1-2	CASSGTGLDGYTF
12	TRBV10-3	TRBJ2-1	CAISAPGMEQFF